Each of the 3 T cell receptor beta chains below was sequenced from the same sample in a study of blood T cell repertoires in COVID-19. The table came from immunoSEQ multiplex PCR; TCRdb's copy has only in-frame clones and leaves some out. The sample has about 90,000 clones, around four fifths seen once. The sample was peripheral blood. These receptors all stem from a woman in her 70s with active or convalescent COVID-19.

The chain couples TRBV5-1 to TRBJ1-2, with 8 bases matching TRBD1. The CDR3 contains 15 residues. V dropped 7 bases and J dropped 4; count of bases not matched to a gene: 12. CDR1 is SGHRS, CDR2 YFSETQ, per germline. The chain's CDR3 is CASDPTGGDGYGYTF. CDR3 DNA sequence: TGCGCCAGCGACCCTACAGGGGGAGACGGCTATGGCTACACCTTC. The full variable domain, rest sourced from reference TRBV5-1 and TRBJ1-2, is KAGVTQTPRYLIKTRGQQVTLSCSPISGHRSVSWYQQTPGQGLQFLFEYFSETQRNKGNFPGRFSGRQFSNSRSEMNVSTLELGDSALYLCASDPTGGDGYGYTFGSGTRLTVV.

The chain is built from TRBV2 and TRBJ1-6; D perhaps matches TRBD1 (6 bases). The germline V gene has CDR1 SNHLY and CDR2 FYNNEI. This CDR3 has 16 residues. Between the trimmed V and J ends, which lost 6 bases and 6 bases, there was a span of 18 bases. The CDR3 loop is CASSPGVDRPNSPLHF. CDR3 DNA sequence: TGTGCCAGCAGCCCGGGCGTGGACAGACCTAATTCACCCCTCCACTTT.

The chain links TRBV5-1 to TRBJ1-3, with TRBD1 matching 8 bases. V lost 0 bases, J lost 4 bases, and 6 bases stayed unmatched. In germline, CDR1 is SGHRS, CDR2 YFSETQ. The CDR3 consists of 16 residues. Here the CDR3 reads CASSLASGGEGNTIYF. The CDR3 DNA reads TGCGCCAGCAGCTTGGCTTCAGGGGGCGAAGGAAACACCATATATTTT.